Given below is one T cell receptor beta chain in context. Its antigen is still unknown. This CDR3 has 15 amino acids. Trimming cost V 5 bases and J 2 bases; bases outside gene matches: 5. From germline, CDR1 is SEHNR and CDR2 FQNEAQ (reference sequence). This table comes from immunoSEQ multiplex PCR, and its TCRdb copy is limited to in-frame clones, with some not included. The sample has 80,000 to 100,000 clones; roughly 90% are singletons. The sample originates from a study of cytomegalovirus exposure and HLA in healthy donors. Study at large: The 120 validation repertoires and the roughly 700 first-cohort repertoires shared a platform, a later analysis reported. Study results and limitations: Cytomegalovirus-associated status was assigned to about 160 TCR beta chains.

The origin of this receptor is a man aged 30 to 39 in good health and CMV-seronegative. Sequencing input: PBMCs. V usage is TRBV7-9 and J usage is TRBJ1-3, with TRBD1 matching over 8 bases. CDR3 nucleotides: TGTGCCAGCAGCCGAGACAGGGGCCCTGGAAACACCATATATTTT. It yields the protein CASSRDRGPGNTIYF.